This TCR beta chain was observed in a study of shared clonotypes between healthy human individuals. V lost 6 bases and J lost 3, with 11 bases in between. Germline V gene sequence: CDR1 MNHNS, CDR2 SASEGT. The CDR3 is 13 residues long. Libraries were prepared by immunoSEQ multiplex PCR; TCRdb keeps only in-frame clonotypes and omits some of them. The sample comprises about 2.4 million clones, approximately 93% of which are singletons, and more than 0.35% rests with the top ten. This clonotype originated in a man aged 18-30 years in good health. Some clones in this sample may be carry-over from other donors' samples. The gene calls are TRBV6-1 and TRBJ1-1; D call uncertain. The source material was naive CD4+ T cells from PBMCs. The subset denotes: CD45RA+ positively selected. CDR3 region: CASSPRKDTEAFF. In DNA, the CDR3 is TGTGCCAGCAGCCCGAGGAAGGACACTGAAGCTTTCTTT.